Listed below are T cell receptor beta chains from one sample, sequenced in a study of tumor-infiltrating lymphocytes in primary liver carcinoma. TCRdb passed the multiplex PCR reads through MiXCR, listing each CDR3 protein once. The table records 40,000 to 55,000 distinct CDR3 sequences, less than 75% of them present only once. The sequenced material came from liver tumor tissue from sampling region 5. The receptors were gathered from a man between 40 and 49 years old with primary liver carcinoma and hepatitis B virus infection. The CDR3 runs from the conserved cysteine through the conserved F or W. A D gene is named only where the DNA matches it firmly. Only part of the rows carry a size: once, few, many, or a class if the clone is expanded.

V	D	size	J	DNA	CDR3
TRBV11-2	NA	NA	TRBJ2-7	TGTGCCAGCAGCTTAGACTTCGGGACACCCGGCTCCTGCGAACAGTACTTC	CASSLDFGTPGSCEQYF
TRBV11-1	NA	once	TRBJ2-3	TGTGCCACCAGCTTAGGGAGGGGGCGCGTGGATAGGCAGTATTTT	CATSLGRGRVDRQYF
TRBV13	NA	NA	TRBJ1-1	NA	CASNFGQGALF
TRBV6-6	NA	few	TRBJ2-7	TGTGCCAGCAGTTACTCGGGCGGGAACTACGAGCAGTACTTC	CASSYSGGNYEQYF
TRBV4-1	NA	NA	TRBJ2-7	TGCGCCAGCAACCAAGAGGGATATGAGCAGTACTTC	CASNQEGYEQYF
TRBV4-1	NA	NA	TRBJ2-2	TGCGCCAGCAGTCTAGTGGGAAATGTCACCGGGGAGCTGTGTTTT	CASSLVGNVTGELCF
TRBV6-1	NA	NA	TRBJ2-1	TGCGCCAGCCTCCCGACAGAGCAGTTCTTC	CASLPTEQFF
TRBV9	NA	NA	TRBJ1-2	TGTGCCAGCAGTACGGGAGCTAACTATGGCTACGCCTTC	CASSTGANYGYAF
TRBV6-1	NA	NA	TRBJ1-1	TGTGCCATCGAAAAGGTAGGACTGAACACTGAAGCCTTCTTT	CAIEKVGLNTEAFF
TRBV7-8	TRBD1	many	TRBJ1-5	TGTGCCAGCAGCCCGGGGACAGGGAACAATCAGCCCCAGCATTTT	CASSPGTGNNQPQHF
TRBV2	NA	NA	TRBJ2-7	TGTGCCAGCACCTCCGACAGCTCCTACGAGCAGTACTTC	CASTSDSSYEQYF
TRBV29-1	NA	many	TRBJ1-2	TGCAGCGTTGAAGCAGACGGAGCGCACTATGGCTACACCTTC	CSVEADGAHYGYTF
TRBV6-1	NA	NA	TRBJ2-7	TGTGCCAACAGTCGCGTAGAATTGGGGCCCTACGAGCAGCACTTC	CANSRVELGPYEQHF
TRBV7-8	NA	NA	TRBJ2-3	TGTGCCAGCAACTCGGGGTTGTCGTTGAGCACAGATACGCATTATTTT	CASNSGLSLSTDTHYF
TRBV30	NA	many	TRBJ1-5	TGTGCCTGGAGTGTATTGGGTTTGAATCAGCCCCAGCATTTT	CAWSVLGLNQPQHF
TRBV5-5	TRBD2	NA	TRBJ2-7	TGTGCCAGCAGCCGGGGACTAGGACCATTCTACGAGCAGTACTTC	CASSRGLGPFYEQYF
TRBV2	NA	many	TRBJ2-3	TGTGCCAGCAGTAACCGGGACCTCACAGATACGCAGTATTTT	CASSNRDLTDTQYF
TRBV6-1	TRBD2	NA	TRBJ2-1	TGCGCCAGCAGTGAAGCGGGAGTTGAATTTAATGAGCAGTTCTTC	CASSEAGVEFNEQFF
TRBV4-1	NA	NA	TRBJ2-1	TGCGCCAGTAGCCAAGATCCCGGCCCACACAATGATCAGTTCTTC	CASSQDPGPHNDQFF
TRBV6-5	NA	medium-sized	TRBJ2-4	TGTGCCAGCAGTTTCGACCTAGATATAGCCAAAAACATTCAGTACTTC	CASSFDLDIAKNIQYF
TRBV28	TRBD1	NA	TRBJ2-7	TGTGCCACCTATAGGACAGGGGACTACGAGCAGTACTTC	CATYRTGDYEQYF
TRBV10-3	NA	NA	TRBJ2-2	TGTGCCATCAGTACCTCGCCCCGGGTGGACACTGGGGAGCTGTTTTTT	CAISTSPRVDTGELFF
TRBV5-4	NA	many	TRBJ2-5	TGTGCCAGCAGCTATAAGGTGGGGGAGACCCAGTACTTC	CASSYKVGETQYF
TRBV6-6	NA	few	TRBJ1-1	TGTGCCAGCAGGAAAGAGGGGGTTTCGGACACTGAAGCTTTCTTT	CASRKEGVSDTEAFF
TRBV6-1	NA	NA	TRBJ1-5	TGTGCCAACAGTGGGGGCTGGACAATCGATCAGCCCCAGCATTTT	CANSGGWTIDQPQHF
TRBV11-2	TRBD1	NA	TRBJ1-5	TGTGCCAGCAGCTTCCTGACAGGGAGCCGTCAAGACACGCAGCATTTT	CASSFLTGSRQDTQHF
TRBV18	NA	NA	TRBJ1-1	TGTGCCAGCTCACTGGAATTACAGGGGAACACTGAAGCTTTCTTT	CASSLELQGNTEAFF
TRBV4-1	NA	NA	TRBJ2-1	TGTGCCAGCAGCCAAGTTTCTAGCAGGTCAGGGGAGCACTTCTTC	CASSQVSSRSGEHFF
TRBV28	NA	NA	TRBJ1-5	TGTGCCAGCTGGCTGACAGATGACAGCAATCAGTCCCAGCATTTT	CASWLTDDSNQSQHF
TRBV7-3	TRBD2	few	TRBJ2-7	TGTGCCAGCAGCTTAAATCCAGCGGGAGTCTACGAGCAGTACTTC	CASSLNPAGVYEQYF
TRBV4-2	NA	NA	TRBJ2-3	TGTGTCAGCAGCCAAGATTTTTGTCAGGGAAGCACAGATACGCAGTATTTT	CVSSQDFCQGSTDTQYF
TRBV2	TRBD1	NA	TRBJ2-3	TGTGCCAGCAGTGAGCAGGGGGGCACAGATACGCAGTATTTT	CASSEQGGTDTQYF
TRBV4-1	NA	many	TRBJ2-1	TGCGCCAGCAGCCAAGAAGGGGATGAGCAGTTCTTC	CASSQEGDEQFF
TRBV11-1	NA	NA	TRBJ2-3	TGTGCCAGCAGCCGCAGGGATTGTTACCCCACAGATACACAGTATTTT	CASSRRDCYPTDTQYF
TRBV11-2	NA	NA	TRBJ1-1	TGTGCCAGCAGCCAAAAATGGGTGGCGGCACTCTCTGAAGTTTTCTTT	CASSQKWVAALSEVFF
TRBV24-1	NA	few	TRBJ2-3	TGTGCCACCAGTGATTTGGGGATTTCCACAGATACGCAGTATTTT	CATSDLGISTDTQYF
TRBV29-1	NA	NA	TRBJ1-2	TGCAGCGTTTCGAAGGGGCACGGCTATGGCTATACCTTC	CSVSKGHGYGYTF
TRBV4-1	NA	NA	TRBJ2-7	TGCGTCAGCAGCCAAGATGTAGTGGAGGAGCAGTACTTC	CVSSQDVVEEQYF
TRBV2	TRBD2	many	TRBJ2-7	TGTGCCAGCAGCCCTACTAGCGGGAGTAAAGGCGAGCAGTACTTC	CASSPTSGSKGEQYF
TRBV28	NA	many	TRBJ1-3	TGTGCCAGCAGCCCCGGGTTTGGGCGAGGAAACACCATATATTTT	CASSPGFGRGNTIYF
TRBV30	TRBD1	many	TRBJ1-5	TGTGCCTGGACGGACAGGGACAGTCAGCCCCAGCATTTT	CAWTDRDSQPQHF
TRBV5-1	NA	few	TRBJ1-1	TGCGCCAGCAGCTCCAGGCCTAACACTGAAGCTTTCTTT	CASSSRPNTEAFF
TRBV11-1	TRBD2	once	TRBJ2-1	TGTGCCAGCAGCCAGGGACTACTGGGAGAAGTTGACAATGTGCAGTTCTTC	CASSQGLLGEVDNVQFF
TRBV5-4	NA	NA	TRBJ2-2	TGTACCAGCAACTTCCCTGGGGGAACCGGGGAGCTGTTTTTT	CTSNFPGGTGELFF
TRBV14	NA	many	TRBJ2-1	TGTGCCAGCAGCCAATCGGGCCTTGAGCAGTTCTTC	CASSQSGLEQFF
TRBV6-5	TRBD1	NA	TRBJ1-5	TGTGCCAGCAGTCCGGACAGGGTTTCGCAGTCCCAGCATTTT	CASSPDRVSQSQHF
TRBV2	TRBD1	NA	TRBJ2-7	TGTGCCAGACAGGGGGGCTACGAGCGGTACTTC	CARQGGYERYF
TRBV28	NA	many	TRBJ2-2	TGTGCCAGCAGTTTGGCGACAGGACTCACCGGGGAGCTGTTTTTT	CASSLATGLTGELFF
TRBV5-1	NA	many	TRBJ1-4	TGCGCCAGCAGCTTGGGGGGGGCAGAGGATGAAAAACTGTTTTTT	CASSLGGAEDEKLFF
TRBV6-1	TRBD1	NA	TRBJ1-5	TGTGCCAGCACTGAAGACAGGGGAGCACAGCCCCAGCATTTT	CASTEDRGAQPQHF
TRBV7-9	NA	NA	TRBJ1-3	TGTGCCAGCAGCTTTCTCCAGGAGGCAGCTGGAAACACCATATATTTT	CASSFLQEAAGNTIYF
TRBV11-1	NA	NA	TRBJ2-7	TGTGCCAGCAGCTTGGGGTTATCCTCCTACGAGCAGTACTTC	CASSLGLSSYEQYF
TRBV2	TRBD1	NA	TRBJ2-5	TGTGCCAGCAGCGGACAGGGCGGTACGGAGACCCAGTACTTC	CASSGQGGTETQYF
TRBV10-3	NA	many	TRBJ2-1	TGTGCCATCAGTGGGACAGAGTCCTACAATGAGCAGTTCTTC	CAISGTESYNEQFF
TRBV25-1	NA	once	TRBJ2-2	TGTGCCAGCAGTGACTTGGACAGAGCGGACACCGGGGAGCTGCTTTTT	CASSDLDRADTGELLF